This TCR beta chain came from a study of T cell responses to AZD1222 COVID-19 vaccine. Broader study findings: Donors were mostly white British, more females; clonal diversity possibly underestimated. Among AZD1222 vaccinees, only five or six were seropositive at baseline.

Notes on this clone: Its antigen remains unknown.

V was cut by 4 bases and J by 0 bases, with 17 bases left in between. The CDR3 spans 17 residues. Germline V lookup: CDR1 SGDLS, CDR2 YYNGEE. This table comes from immunoSEQ multiplex PCR, and its TCRdb copy is limited to in-frame clones, with some not included. This table holds some 170,000 clones, 90% to 95% found once. The starting material was peripheral blood, obtained 28 days after the second AZD1222 dose. The source is an adult who received the AZD1222 COVID-19 vaccine. V and J are TRBV9 and TRBJ1-3, with D possibly TRBD1 on 6 matching bases. CDR3 nucleotides: TGTGCCAGCAGCTCCTCCGGGGGGCTCCACTCTGGAAACACCATATATTTT. Protein product: CASSSSGGLHSGNTIYF.